This TCR beta chain emerged from a study of OX40 agonist ivuxolimab in advanced cancers. General study points: Expanded peripheral T cell antigen specificity was not determined.

The assay was immunoSEQ multiplex PCR, and TCRdb's table has in-frame clones only and misses some. The sample has tens of thousands of clones; around 90% are singletons. The germline CDR1 and CDR2 sequences are SGHTA and FQGTGA. This CDR3 is 17 amino acids long. V gave up 6 bases and J gave up 4 bases, with 24 bases separating them. This clone appeared a few times. The antigen is not known. The origin of this receptor is an adult with an advanced solid tumor such as melanoma, head and neck, liver or kidney cancer. This chain joins TRBV7-3 and TRBJ1-1; D gene ambiguous. The sample was CD4+ or CD8+ T cells sorted from blood, taken in a trial of the OX40 agonist ivuxolimab. CDR3 sequence reads: CASSSTPRRLGGTEAFF. The CDR3 nucleotides are TGTGCCAGCAGTTCAACTCCCCGGAGACTAGGCGGCACTGAAGCTTTCTTT.